Listed below are T cell receptor beta chains from one sample, sequenced in a study of yellow fever vaccine responses in identical twins. From the RT-PCR reads, TCRdb called clonotypes with MiXCR, one entry per CDR3 protein. The table has 2,200 or so distinct CDR3 sequences, roughly 80% seen once. The material sequenced was T cells from blood (PBMCs), unsorted or a sorted subset (not recorded which), taken before or after yellow fever vaccination (not recorded which). These receptors came from a woman aged 18 to 35 who received the yellow fever vaccine. The CDR3 runs from the conserved cysteine through the conserved F or W. The order of the fields is V gene, J gene, clone size, CDR3 protein. Clone size is stated in some rows and not others, as once, few, many or a class when expanded.

V gene: TRBV13; J gene: TRBJ2-7; clone size: -; CDR3 protein: CASSRSPGYNEQYF
V gene: TRBV13; J gene: TRBJ1-1; clone size: -; CDR3 protein: CASSLGNTEAFF
V gene: TRBV13; J gene: TRBJ2-7; clone size: once; CDR3 protein: CASNPTGGGYEQYF
V gene: TRBV21-1; J gene: TRBJ1-2; clone size: -; CDR3 protein: CASSKGGDADYGYTF
V gene: TRBV6-5; J gene: TRBJ1-2; clone size: once; CDR3 protein: CASSLSDYYGYTF
V gene: TRBV12-3/TRBV12-4; J gene: TRBJ1-2; clone size: -; CDR3 protein: CASSGYGYTF
V gene: TRBV7-6; J gene: TRBJ2-1; clone size: -; CDR3 protein: CASSLGAVNEQFF
V gene: TRBV11-1; J gene: TRBJ1-1; clone size: -; CDR3 protein: CASSLANTEAFF
V gene: TRBV4-1; J gene: TRBJ2-7; clone size: -; CDR3 protein: CATGLLAGGEQYF
V gene: TRBV29-1; J gene: TRBJ2-7; clone size: -; CDR3 protein: CSVAETSYEQYF
V gene: TRBV29-1; J gene: TRBJ1-4; clone size: -; CDR3 protein: CSVGEGGTNEKLFF
V gene: TRBV7-9; J gene: TRBJ1-2; clone size: -; CDR3 protein: CASSLGGTSPRDGYTF
V gene: TRBV28; J gene: TRBJ2-5; clone size: -; CDR3 protein: CASSSSGRLLEAQYF
V gene: TRBV5-1; J gene: TRBJ1-1; clone size: -; CDR3 protein: CASSTGTENPEAFF
V gene: TRBV2; J gene: TRBJ2-7; clone size: -; CDR3 protein: CATLATDYEQYF
V gene: TRBV2; J gene: TRBJ2-3; clone size: once; CDR3 protein: CASSEFPAGDTDTQYF
V gene: TRBV2; J gene: TRBJ1-2; clone size: -; CDR3 protein: CASSEAQDYGYTF
V gene: TRBV11-1; J gene: TRBJ2-5; clone size: -; CDR3 protein: CASSLDSETQYF
V gene: TRBV24-1; J gene: TRBJ1-5; clone size: -; CDR3 protein: CATSDLDSNQPQHF
V gene: TRBV11-1; J gene: TRBJ2-3; clone size: -; CDR3 protein: CASSRPSGDTQYF
V gene: TRBV29-1; J gene: TRBJ2-3; clone size: -; CDR3 protein: CSVESGSTDTQYF
V gene: TRBV11-1; J gene: TRBJ2-7; clone size: few; CDR3 protein: CASSDYGRQVPHYEQYF
V gene: TRBV11-1; J gene: TRBJ2-1; clone size: -; CDR3 protein: CASSLVFGGSSAYNEQFF
V gene: TRBV13; J gene: TRBJ2-1; clone size: -; CDR3 protein: CASQRGYNEQFF
V gene: TRBV2; J gene: TRBJ1-5; clone size: -; CDR3 protein: CAVGRGSNQPQHF
V gene: TRBV29-1; J gene: TRBJ2-3; clone size: -; CDR3 protein: CSDETGSADTQYF
V gene: TRBV11-3; J gene: TRBJ2-7; clone size: few; CDR3 protein: CASSLIGEPGTYEQYF
V gene: TRBV23-1; J gene: TRBJ1-1; clone size: few; CDR3 protein: CASSQSASRDTEAFF
V gene: TRBV6-5; J gene: TRBJ1-2; clone size: few; CDR3 protein: CASSYRQGSGYTF
V gene: TRBV6-1; J gene: TRBJ1-1; clone size: few; CDR3 protein: CASRPGQGAREAFF
V gene: TRBV7-6; J gene: TRBJ2-2; clone size: -; CDR3 protein: CASSSPPTNTGELFF
V gene: TRBV12-3/TRBV12-4; J gene: TRBJ2-1; clone size: -; CDR3 protein: CASSSDRGFESEQFF
V gene: TRBV26; J gene: TRBJ1-6; clone size: -; CDR3 protein: CASSSLTGSGSPLHF
V gene: TRBV2; J gene: TRBJ2-3; clone size: -; CDR3 protein: CASSDTGDTQYF
V gene: TRBV4-2; J gene: TRBJ1-2; clone size: hyperexpanded; CDR3 protein: CASSQDTGRNYGYTF
V gene: TRBV15; J gene: TRBJ2-3; clone size: once; CDR3 protein: CATSRDRASTDTQYF
V gene: TRBV29-1; J gene: TRBJ2-1; clone size: -; CDR3 protein: CSVELRGGPYNEQFF
V gene: TRBV11-2; J gene: TRBJ1-4; clone size: -; CDR3 protein: CASSFLTGPNEKLFF
V gene: TRBV20-1; J gene: TRBJ2-7; clone size: -; CDR3 protein: CSAIASRGRSPYEQYF
V gene: TRBV12-3/TRBV12-4; J gene: TRBJ2-3; clone size: once; CDR3 protein: CANSSGTSGAADTQYF
V gene: TRBV20-1; J gene: TRBJ1-4; clone size: -; CDR3 protein: CSARHEKLFF
V gene: TRBV10-1; J gene: TRBJ2-3; clone size: -; CDR3 protein: CASSDRATDTQYF
V gene: TRBV12-2; J gene: TRBJ2-1; clone size: -; CDR3 protein: CASRLSVGGYNEQFF
V gene: TRBV18; J gene: TRBJ2-7; clone size: -; CDR3 protein: CASSAAGYTYEQYF
V gene: TRBV23-1; J gene: TRBJ2-5; clone size: once; CDR3 protein: CASSLPTRGRETQYF
V gene: TRBV7-6; J gene: TRBJ2-3; clone size: -; CDR3 protein: CASSLSPGGDPGDTQYF
V gene: TRBV5-6; J gene: TRBJ2-7; clone size: -; CDR3 protein: CASSLELAGGYEQYF
V gene: TRBV12-3/TRBV12-4; J gene: TRBJ2-2; clone size: once; CDR3 protein: CASSRQGATGELFF
V gene: TRBV20-1; J gene: TRBJ1-1; clone size: once; CDR3 protein: CSFEGVGAFF
V gene: TRBV6-1; J gene: TRBJ2-1; clone size: -; CDR3 protein: CASTATDYNEQFF
V gene: TRBV19; J gene: TRBJ2-1; clone size: -; CDR3 protein: CAITGGYNEQFF
V gene: TRBV4-1; J gene: TRBJ2-3; clone size: -; CDR3 protein: CASSHRTSDSDTQYF
V gene: TRBV27; J gene: TRBJ2-1; clone size: -; CDR3 protein: CASRPGVYNEQFF